The 26 T cell receptor beta chains presented below share a single source sample, sequenced in a study of blood T cell repertoires in COVID-19. The data were produced by immunoSEQ multiplex PCR, yet TCRdb's version contains in-frame clones alone and is incomplete. The top ten clones hold 5% to 5.5% of a sample with about 75,000 clones, approximately 85% of them seen once. The specimen was peripheral blood. The origin of the receptors is a woman over 75 with active or convalescent COVID-19.

The chain recombines TRBV2 with TRBJ1-2, with TRBD1 identical over 7 bases. The CDR3 is 15 residues long. V shed 4 bases and J 3 bases; nucleotides not matched to a gene: 8. CDR1 is SNHLY, CDR2 FYNNEI, per germline. CDR3 in DNA: TGTGCCAGCAGTGGGGACAGCTCCTCCTACTATGGCTACACCTTC. It codes for CASSGDSSSYYGYTF.

V gene TRBV24-1 combines with J gene TRBJ2-3; 8 positions match TRBD1. The CDR3 covers 14 residues. V gave up 4 bases and J gave up 5 bases; unmatched junction bases: 4. Germline CDR1 KGHDR, CDR2 SFDVKD. The CDR3 here is CATSEQGALDTQYF. The CDR3 region has the DNA TGTGCCACCAGTGAGCAGGGGGCGTTAGATACGCAGTATTTT.

The chain combines TRBV11-3 with TRBJ2-1; 11 bases agree with TRBD2. Germline loops: CDR1 SGHNT, CDR2 YENEEA. The CDR3 is 15 amino acids. V trimming: 1 base; J trimming: 9 bases; junction bases outside the gene matches: 5. CDR3: CASSLGLAGGFEQFF. CDR3 coding DNA: TGTGCCAGCAGCTTAGGGCTAGCGGGGGGTTTTGAGCAGTTCTTC.

The chain recombines TRBV27 with TRBJ2-7; 9 bases fit TRBD2. The CDR3 loop spans 14 amino acids. The J segment lost 3 bases and the V segment lost 4 bases, leaving 4 bases of the junction unmatched. The germline V gene encodes CDR1 MNHEY and CDR2 SMNVEV (reference sequence). This CDR3 reads CASSSGLALYEQYF. In DNA form, the CDR3 reads TGTGCCAGCAGTTCGGGACTAGCCCTCTACGAGCAGTACTTC.

This clone came up once. The rearrangement joins TRBV7-3 to TRBJ2-3; the D gene is possibly TRBD1 (6 bases). From germline, CDR1 is SGHTA and CDR2 FQGTGA. Trimming shortened V by 5 bases and J by 5 bases, and 17 bases separated the two germline ends. CDR3 size: 15 residues. The CDR3 region is CASSPIWGQVDTQYF. The CDR3 DNA reads TGTGCCAGCAGCCCTATATGGGGGCAGGTAGATACGCAGTATTTT.

This chain links TRBV7-8 with TRBJ1-5; TRBD1 matches at 9 bases. The CDR3 has 14 residues. Germline values: CDR1 SGHVS, CDR2 FQNEAQ. V shed 1 base and J 9 bases; nucleotides not matched to a gene: 4. The CDR3 region is CASSLEDRGWPQHF. The DNA for the CDR3 is TGTGCCAGCAGCTTAGAAGACAGGGGGTGGCCCCAGCATTTT.

The chain combines TRBV28 with TRBJ2-3, with D tentatively TRBD2 (6 bases). The CDR3 extends over 15 amino acids. The germline V gene has CDR1 MDHEN and CDR2 SYDVKM. Trimming stripped 3 bases from V and 0 bases from J, with 10 bases between. The CDR3 coding sequence is TGTGCCAGCAGTTTGTTCCGGGAGAGCACAGATACGCAGTATTTT. Its protein product is CASSLFRESTDTQYF. The full variable domain, completed using reference TRBV28 and TRBJ2-3, is DVKVTQSSRYLVKRTGEKVFLECVQDMDHENMFWYRQDPGLGLRLIYFSYDVKMKEKGDIPEGYSVSREKKERFSLILESASTNQTSMYLCASSLFRESTDTQYFGPGTRLTVL.

The chain carries TRBV6-5 and TRBJ1-4; 7 bases match TRBD1. With 6 bases clipped from V and 6 bases from J, the junction kept 7 bases outside the gene matches. The CDR3 covers 14 residues. Germline V gives CDR1 MNHEY, CDR2 SVGAGI. The CDR3 is CASSLGQGDEKLFF. The DNA for the CDR3 is TGTGCCAGCAGCCTAGGCCAGGGGGATGAAAAACTGTTTTTT.

The V call is TRBV7-2, the J call TRBJ2-7; TRBD2 aligns across 7 bases. V lost 1 base and J lost 2; bases outside the gene matches: 5. CDR3 size: 15 residues. Germline CDR1 reads SGHTA; CDR2 reads FQGNSA. CDR3 residues: CASSLGAGDPYEQYF. For the CDR3, the DNA is TGTGCCAGCAGCTTAGGGGCGGGAGACCCCTACGAGCAGTACTTC.

The chain uses TRBV3-1 (or the pseudogene TRBV3-2) and TRBJ2-1, with 9 bases identical to TRBD2. The CDR3 totals 15 residues. V lost 7 bases to trimming and J lost 9 bases; unmatched junction nucleotides: 13. Germline V lookup: CDR1 LGHDT, CDR2 YNNKEL (reference sequence). The CDR3 protein is CASTPSASGISEQFF. The CDR3 bases are TGTGCCAGCACCCCGAGCGCTAGCGGGATCAGTGAGCAGTTCTTC.

The sample holds one count of this clone. V gene TRBV19 combines with J gene TRBJ2-6; 7 bases line up with TRBD1. CDR1 is LNHDA and CDR2 is SQIVND in the germline V gene (reference sequence). The CDR3 runs 18 residues. With 5 bases clipped from V and 0 bases from J, the junction kept 10 bases outside the gene matches. CDR3 sequence (DNA): TGTGCCAGTAGTTTGACGGGACAGTTCTTCTCTGGGGCCAACGTCCTGACTTTC. This translates into CASSLTGQFFSGANVLTF.

J is TRBJ1-1 and V is TRBV18; TRBD1 aligns across 7 bases. CDR1 KGHSH and CDR2 LQKENI come from the germline V gene. CDR3 size: 14 residues. J gave up 9 bases and V 6 bases, and 13 bases lay outside the gene matches. In nucleotides, the CDR3 is TGTGCCAGCTCCGATCTCCGGGACAGTTTACAAGCTTTCTTT. Translated, it gives CASSDLRDSLQAFF.

V usage is TRBV3-1 (or the pseudogene TRBV3-2) and J usage is TRBJ2-7; no reliable D call. Trimming left V 5 bases short and J 6 bases short, with 14 bases between. This CDR3 has 13 residues. Per the germline V gene, CDR1 is LGHDT and CDR2 is YNNKEL (reference sequence). The CDR3 reads CASSLRPSGEQYF. The CDR3, as DNA: TGTGCCAGCAGCTTACGACCGTCAGGCGAGCAGTACTTC.

The rearrangement joins TRBV6-5 to TRBJ1-2; 7 bases line up with TRBD1. CDR1 is MNHEY, CDR2 SVGAGI, per germline. The CDR3 loop spans 14 amino acids. V shed 10 bases and J 3 bases; nucleotides not matched to a gene: 11. The CDR3 spells CAILTGPPYYGYTF. The CDR3 DNA follows: TGTGCCATCCTGACAGGGCCGCCTTACTATGGCTACACCTTC.

The genes are TRBV11-3 and TRBJ2-3, with 7 bases aligning to TRBD2. V trimming: 3 bases; J trimming: 1 base; junction bases outside the gene matches: 4. The CDR3 has 15 amino acids. In germline, CDR1 is SGHNT, CDR2 YENEEA. CDR3 DNA sequence: TGTGCCAGCAGCTTGTCGAGCGGGGGCACAGATACGCAGTATTTT. This gives the protein CASSLSSGGTDTQYF.

The J gene is TRBJ2-7, the V gene TRBV27; the D gene is possibly TRBD1 (5 bases). V lost 6 bases and J lost 2, with 17 bases in between. There are 15 residues in the CDR3. Germline lookup yields CDR1 MNHEY and CDR2 SMNVEV (reference sequence). CDR3 coding DNA: TGTGCCAGCAGCAGATCCAGGGCAAGGACCTACGAGCAGTACTTC. Its protein product is CASSRSRARTYEQYF.

The chain recombines TRBV2 with TRBJ2-2; 7 bases align to TRBD2. The germline CDR1 and CDR2 sequences are SNHLY and FYNNEI. The CDR3 extends over 19 amino acids. The V and J ends lost 0 bases and 0 bases, in that order; junction bases with no gene match: 10. The CDR3 DNA is TGTGCCAGCAGTGAAGCGCTTCTCGGGGGGTTCGCGAACACCGGGGAGCTGTTTTTT. Its protein product is CASSEALLGGFANTGELFF. Supplemented by reference TRBV2 and TRBJ2-2, the full variable domain reads EPEVTQTPSHQVTQMGQEVILRCVPISNHLYFYWYRQILGQKVEFLVSFYNNEISEKSEIFDDQFSVERPDGSNFTLKIRSTKLEDSAMYFCASSEALLGGFANTGELFFGEGSRLTVL.

This chain uses TRBV6-2 or TRBV6-3 with TRBJ1-4, with D unclear. Germline V gives CDR1 MNHEY, CDR2 SVGEGT. The length of the CDR3 is 14 residues. Trimming cost V 5 bases and J 8 bases, with 15 bases left between them. The CDR3 here is CASSPRGRGEKLFF. CDR3 DNA sequence: TGTGCCAGCAGTCCCCGGGGTCGCGGCGAAAAACTGTTTTTT.

The chain has TRBV5-4 and TRBJ2-3, with D maybe TRBD1 (5 bases). Germline lookup yields CDR1 SGHNT and CDR2 YYREEE (reference sequence). Trimming removed 6 bases from V and 0 bases from J, with 14 bases in between. This CDR3 comprises 15 residues. CDR3 sequence reads: CASTHIGQSTDTQYF. CDR3 nucleotide sequence: TGTGCCAGCACCCATATAGGACAAAGCACAGATACGCAGTATTTT.

The chain is built from TRBV6-2 or TRBV6-3 and TRBJ2-7; D is unclear. V lost 4 bases and J 0 bases, leaving 10 bases between the germline ends. From germline, CDR1 is MNHEY and CDR2 SVGEGT. The CDR3 runs to 14 residues. This chain's CDR3 is CASSWASLSYEQYF. CDR3 DNA sequence: TGTGCCAGCAGTTGGGCAAGCCTCTCCTACGAGCAGTACTTC.

V gene TRBV5-5 combines with J gene TRBJ1-2; D may be TRBD1 (6 bases). The CDR3 runs to 14 residues. CDR1 SGHKS and CDR2 YYEKEE come from the germline V gene (reference sequence). V shed 3 bases and J shed 4 bases, with 13 bases lying between them. The CDR3 bases are TGTGCCAGCAGCTCCGACAGGAGCCCCTATGGCTACACCTTC. It encodes CASSSDRSPYGYTF.

This clone was recorded once. The rearrangement links TRBV7-8 to TRBJ2-7; 10 bases line up with TRBD1. CDR3 length: 14 residues. From germline, CDR1 is SGHVS and CDR2 FQNEAQ. After removal of 4 bases from V and 5 bases from J, the junction contained 5 bases not matched to a gene. The CDR3 DNA reads as TGTGCCAGCAGCTATACCGGGACAGGGGACGAGCAGTACTTC. Protein: CASSYTGTGDEQYF.

On this clone itself: Germline and junction disagree at one end, which may indicate a read error. This chain links TRBV7-7 with TRBJ2-7, with D possibly matching TRBD1 (5 bases). The CDR3 is 15 residues long. Germline V lookup: CDR1 SSHAT, CDR2 FNYEAQ (reference sequence). The DNA of the CDR3 is TGTGCTAGCAGCTTATGGCCAGGGCCCTCCTACGAGCAGTACTTC. The encoded protein is CASSLWPGPSYEQYF.

This sequence joins TRBV11-3 and TRBJ2-5, with 10 positions matching TRBD2. CDR1 is SGHNT and CDR2 is YENEEA in the germline V gene. After removal of 6 bases from V and 5 bases from J, the junction contained 6 bases not matched to a gene. The CDR3 contains 14 residues. CDR3 DNA: TGTGCCAGCAGTTCTAGCGGGAGCGGCGAGACCCAGTACTTC. Translated, it gives CASSSSGSGETQYF.

The chain carries TRBV20-1 and TRBJ2-5, with D tentatively TRBD1 (5 bases). Trimming pared 3 bases from V and 4 bases from J, leaving 9 bases between. There are 12 residues in the CDR3. Germline-derived CDR1 and CDR2 are DFQATT and SNEGSKA (reference sequence). CDR3 sequence (DNA): TGCAGTGCTAGTTCAGGGCCAGAGACCCAGTACTTC. Protein sequence: CSASSGPETQYF.

The V and J genes are TRBV15 and TRBJ2-7, with 9 bases lining up with TRBD2. Germline V CDR1 and CDR2: LNHNV, YYDKDF (reference sequence). With V trimmed by 8 bases and J by 2 bases, 7 bases remained unmatched. CDR3 length: 14 amino acids. DNA for the CDR3: TGTGCCACCGGTCGCGGGGGGGCGACCTACGAGCAGTACTTC. Its protein is CATGRGGATYEQYF.